This T cell receptor (beta chain) stems from a study of response to subunit inactivated influenza vaccine (dated by TCRdb to the late 2010s). Background for the entire study: Deep quantitative T cell receptor repertoire profiling was used in the study to track responses to a trivalent subunit inactivated influenza vaccine.

The full study reports these points: It was suggested by the authors that each seasonal influenza vaccination may recruit only a limited number of new T cells.

Libraries were made using RT-PCR. Sequenced on an Illumina HiSeq 2500. TCRdb took the public reads, trimmed them with fastp at Q25, ran MiXCR for clone calling and kept in-frame beta chains. Here each entry gathers all rows of one CDR3 protein and keeps the most common genes and DNA. This sample gives 650,000 or so distinct CDR3 sequences in total; 13% to 15% of them show up just once. The top ten constitute 6.5% to 8% of the sample. About this clonotype: No antigen is known for it. No much larger clone exists at a distance of one base, and base qualities are not known.

The TCR comes from a man between 50 and 59 years old who received an inactivated influenza vaccine. Donor details come from another sample of the same person, matched by shared clones. The starting material was PBMCs from blood, obtained 14 to 15 days before vaccination.

The DNA sequence follows: TGTGCCAGCAGCTTGTGGGAGGGCTCCTACGAGCAGTACTTC. This sequence encodes CASSLWEGSYEQYF. The rearrangement joined TRBV12-3 or TRBV12-4 to TRBJ2-7, with 7 bases in between that match TRBD2. The germline V end is reduced by 6 bases and the J end by 0 bases; junction bases left unmatched: 5. The CDR3 measures 14 amino acids from cysteine to phenylalanine. The only DNA kept is the CDR3, 42 bases in frame from the first base.